The entry below gives a single T cell receptor beta chain sequence along with its context. This table comes from immunoSEQ multiplex PCR, and its TCRdb copy is limited to in-frame clones, with some not included. Of 2 million to 2.5 million clones in the sample, about 95% were seen once. This entry is derived from a study of shared clonotypes between healthy human individuals. Naive CD8 cells lacked CD45RO, underwent positive selection for CCR7 and left out terminally differentiated effector memory CD45RA+ cells. This receptor was identified in a man between 18 and 35 years old in good health. Source material: naive CD8+ T cells sorted from blood.

The CDR3 spells CASSYVVNTDTQYF. DNA of the CDR3: TGTGCCAGCAGTTACGTAGTAAACACAGATACGCAGTATTTT. The rearrangement joins TRBV6-5 to TRBJ2-3; D is undetermined. Germline CDR1 is MNHEY and CDR2 is SVGAGI. Between the trimmed V and J ends, which lost 2 bases and 2 bases, there was a span of 8 bases. The CDR3 is made up of 14 amino acids.